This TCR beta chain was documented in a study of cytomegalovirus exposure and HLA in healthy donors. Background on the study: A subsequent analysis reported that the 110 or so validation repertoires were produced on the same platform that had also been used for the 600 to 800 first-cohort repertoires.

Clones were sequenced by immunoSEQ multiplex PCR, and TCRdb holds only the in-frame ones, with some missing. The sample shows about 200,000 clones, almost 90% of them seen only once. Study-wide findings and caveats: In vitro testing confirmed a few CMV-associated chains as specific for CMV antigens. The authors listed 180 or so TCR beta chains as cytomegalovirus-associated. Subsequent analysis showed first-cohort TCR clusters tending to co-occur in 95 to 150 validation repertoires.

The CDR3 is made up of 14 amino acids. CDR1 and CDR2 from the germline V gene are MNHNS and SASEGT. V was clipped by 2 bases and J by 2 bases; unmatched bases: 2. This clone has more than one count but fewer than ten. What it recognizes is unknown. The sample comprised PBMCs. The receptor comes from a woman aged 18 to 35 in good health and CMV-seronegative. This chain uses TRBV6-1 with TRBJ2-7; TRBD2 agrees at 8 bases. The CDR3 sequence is CASSEREGPYEQYF. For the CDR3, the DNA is TGTGCCAGCAGTGAACGGGAGGGCCCCTACGAGCAGTACTTC.